Listed below are T cell receptor beta chains from one sample, sequenced in a study of cytomegalovirus exposure and HLA in healthy donors. The repertoire was sequenced with immunoSEQ multiplex PCR; TCRdb's copy has only in-frame clones and lacks some. This table has approximately 82,000 clones, 95% appearing once. Sequenced: PBMCs. The receptors come from a woman aged 18 to 35 in good health and CMV-seronegative. Both conserved end residues are part of each CDR3. A D gene is named only where the DNA matches it firmly. Size values are once, few and many counts, or a class for expanded clones, and some rows have none.

clone_size d_call j_call v_call cdr3_aa cdr3_nt
. . TRBJ2-3 TRBV7-2 CASSLISGQGNLYF TGTGCCAGCAGCTTAATATCCGGCCAGGGTAATCTGTATTTT
. TRBD2 TRBJ2-3 TRBV28 CASSFDWGGSTDTQYF TGTGCCAGCAGTTTCGATTGGGGGGGGAGCACAGATACGCAGTATTTT
. TRBD1 TRBJ1-1 TRBV15 CATSRDRQGGTEAFF TGTGCCACCAGCAGAGATCGACAGGGAGGAACTGAAGCTTTCTTT
. . TRBJ1-3 TRBV5-6 CASREGTGGNTIYF TGTGCCAGCCGCGAGGGCACGGGAGGAAACACCATATATTTT
once . TRBJ1-5 TRBV27 CASNFAGREQPQHF TGTGCCAGCAATTTTGCAGGGAGGGAACAGCCCCAGCATTTT
. . TRBJ2-7 TRBV5-1 CASSLEAGGYEQYF TGCGCCAGCAGCTTGGAGGCAGGAGGATACGAGCAGTACTTC
. TRBD1 TRBJ2-7 TRBV6-5 CASRPGTAFYEQYF TGTGCCAGCAGGCCCGGGACAGCCTTCTACGAGCAGTACTTC
few . TRBJ1-2 TRBV10-1 CASSERIRGGYTF TGCGCCAGCAGTGAGAGGATCAGGGGAGGCTACACCTTC
. TRBD1 TRBJ2-7 TRBV10-1 CASSESGQGVGEQYF TGCGCCAGCAGTGAGTCGGGACAGGGCGTGGGTGAGCAGTACTTC
. TRBD2 TRBJ2-1 TRBV7-2 CASSPSRSSGGSSYNEQFF TGTGCCAGCAGTCCCAGCCGGTCCAGCGGGGGGAGCTCCTACAATGAGCAGTTCTTC
. TRBD1 TRBJ2-7 TRBV6-5 CASRRGQGTYEQYF TGTGCCAGCAGACGAGGACAGGGGACCTACGAGCAGTACTTC
. TRBD2 TRBJ2-5 TRBV9 CASSVEGTSGRETQYF TGTGCCAGCAGCGTAGAGGGGACTAGCGGGAGAGAGACCCAGTACTTC
. . TRBJ2-5 TRBV10-2 CASNPGVFWRETQYF TGCGCCAGCAACCCGGGGGTGTTTTGGAGGGAGACCCAGTACTTC
. . TRBJ1-3 TRBV7-9 CASRPRQDVNTIYF TGTGCCAGCAGACCCCGACAGGACGTAAACACCATATATTTT
. TRBD1 TRBJ2-7 TRBV28 CASQPPSTGYYEQYF TGTGCCAGCCAACCCCCTTCGACAGGGTACTACGAGCAGTACTTC
. . TRBJ2-5 TRBV5-1 CASSSTSLAPGETQYF TGCGCCAGCAGCTCTACATCCCTAGCGCCCGGAGAGACCCAGTACTTC
. . TRBJ1-5 TRBV2 CASTKKGGSNQPQHF TGTGCCAGCACCAAGAAAGGGGGTAGCAATCAGCCCCAGCATTTT
. TRBD2 TRBJ2-3 TRBV2 CASSESGLAGWTDTQYF TGTGCCAGCAGTGAGTCGGGGCTAGCGGGGTGGACAGATACGCAGTATTTT
. TRBD1 TRBJ2-3 TRBV4-3 CASSHPGQGGDTQYF TGCGCCAGCAGCCACCCGGGACAGGGAGGAGATACGCAGTATTTT
. . TRBJ1-5 TRBV4-1 CASSQVGSFPDGSNQPQHF TGCGCCAGCAGCCAAGTTGGTAGCTTCCCTGACGGGAGCAATCAGCCCCAGCATTTT
. . TRBJ2-7 TRBV4-1 CASSQGGSSEQYF TGCGCCAGCAGCCAAGGCGGTAGCTCCGAGCAGTACTTC
. TRBD2 TRBJ2-7 TRBV7-2 CASSSYGLAGGEQYF TGTGCCAGCAGCTCCTACGGACTAGCGGGAGGGGAGCAGTACTTC
. . TRBJ1-2 TRBV5-6 CASTTGAGDYGYTF TGTGCCAGCACTACTGGGGCAGGGGACTATGGCTACACCTTC
. . TRBJ2-1 TRBV5-1 CASSIGAYNEQFF TGCGCCAGCAGCATCGGTGCCTACAATGAGCAGTTCTTC
. TRBD2 TRBJ2-7 TRBV28 CASTSTAGVKTEQYF TGTGCCAGCACCTCCACCGCGGGAGTCAAAACCGAGCAGTACTTC
. TRBD1 TRBJ2-7 TRBV19 CASSLTGGVEQYF TGTGCCAGTAGTTTGACAGGGGGGGTCGAGCAGTACTTC
. TRBD1 TRBJ1-1 TRBV10-1 CASSDENRGTEAFF TGCGCCAGCAGTGACGAAAACAGGGGGACTGAAGCTTTCTTT
. TRBD2 TRBJ2-7 TRBV28 CASSFRGVISYEQYF TGTGCCAGCAGTTTCCGGGGGGTGATTTCCTACGAGCAGTACTTC
. . TRBJ1-2 TRBV5-4 CASRETDSTYGYTF TGTGCCAGCAGGGAAACGGACAGCACCTATGGCTACACCTTC
. TRBD1 TRBJ1-1 TRBV28 CASSPHRDSNTEAFF TGTGCCAGCAGTCCACACCGGGACAGCAACACTGAAGCTTTCTTT
. . TRBJ2-3 TRBV5-6 CASSSRQPRWYF TGTGCCAGCAGCTCCAGACAGCCCCGGTGGTATTTT
. . TRBJ1-5 TRBV7-2 CASSLAWGSLQPQHF TGTGCCAGCAGCTTAGCTTGGGGCAGCCTACAGCCCCAGCATTTT
. TRBD1 TRBJ2-7 TRBV25-1 CASQGVELVSLDEQYF TGTGCCAGCCAGGGGGTGGAGCTGGTCTCCTTGGACGAGCAGTACTTC
. . TRBJ1-2 TRBV5-5 CASSLAGLNYGYTF TGTGCCAGCAGCTTGGCCGGTCTGAACTATGGCTACACCTTC
. . TRBJ2-1 TRBV9 CASSVGTGYNNEQFF TGTGCCAGCAGCGTAGGGACGGGGTATAACAATGAGCAGTTCTTC
. TRBD1 TRBJ2-1 TRBV5-1 CASSLAGQGYNEQFF TGCGCCAGCAGCTTGGCCGGACAGGGGTACAATGAGCAGTTCTTC
once TRBD2 TRBJ2-7 TRBV27 CASSHGLERGTYEQYF TGTGCCAGCAGTCACGGACTGGAGCGGGGGACCTACGAGCAGTACTTC
once . TRBJ1-2 TRBV7-2 CASSYWGGRELRGYGYTF TGTGCCAGCAGCTATTGGGGGGGCAGGGAACTACGAGGATATGGCTACACCTTC
. . TRBJ2-1 TRBV9 CASSPRGDSDNNEQFF TGTGCCAGCAGCCCCAGGGGGGACAGCGATAACAATGAGCAGTTCTTC
. TRBD1 TRBJ1-2 TRBV11-2 CAIQGDNYGYTF TGTGCCATCCAGGGGGATAACTATGGCTACACCTTC
. TRBD2 TRBJ2-3 TRBV7-7 CASSLGAGADTQYF TGTGCCAGCAGCTTAGGTGCGGGGGCAGATACGCAGTATTTT
. TRBD1 TRBJ1-4 TRBV7-9 CASSPRQGLDEKLFF TGTGCCAGCAGCCCCCGACAGGGTCTAGACGAAAAACTGTTTTTT
. . TRBJ2-7 TRBV27 CASSSSSYEQYF TGTGCCAGCAGTTCGAGCTCCTACGAGCAGTACTTC
. . TRBJ1-6 TRBV7-8 CASKRTDNNSPLHF TGTGCCAGCAAAAGGACAGACAATAATTCACCCCTCCACTTT
. TRBD1 TRBJ2-7 TRBV5-1 CASTPGGTGGSAQYF TGCGCCAGTACCCCTGGCGGGACAGGGGGTTCGGCGCAGTACTTC